This T cell receptor (beta chain) was obtained from a study of T cell responses to AZD1222 COVID-19 vaccine (dated by TCRdb to the early 2020s). Study-wide context: A total of approximately 250 trial participants underwent TCR sequencing, of whom some 200 had received two doses of AZD1222 and some 26 had received two doses of the MenACWY control vaccine. Trial participants were enrolled into age subgroups of 18-55, 56-69 and 70-plus years, which contained about 150, 28 and 57 TCR-sequenced participants, respectively.

This clone occurred once. The specificity of this receptor is unknown. No much larger clone is present one base from it, and per-base qualities are unavailable. The time point label here, explained by the study, means: about 28 days (+/-7) after the second vaccine dose. AZD1222 recipients whose second dose came at about 4 weeks and those whose second dose came at about 12 weeks were combined into one group, since spike-specific TCR depth and breadth did not differ between the two schedules. Samples from vaccinated people were obtained from the UK trials COV001 and COV002, which included a single-blind randomized controlled phase 2/3 trial of AZD1222 (ChAdOx1 nCoV-19) in healthy adults. For TCRbeta chain sequencing, PBMC samples were collected from trial participants at day 0 and at day 28 after the second dose. The full study reports these points: The whole spike protein was spanned by vaccine-associated CD4 TCRs, and dominant responses were seen in regions 160-218 and 743-854. No day 14 peak-response samples were available, so repertoires were characterized only after the peak T cell response. Reportedly, close to half of the unique spike-specific TCRs recognized epitopes lying outside the regions that are mutated in the B.1.351 and B.1.1.7 variants. A significant rise in spike-specific TCR breadth and depth was observed after two AZD1222 doses relative to day 0 and relative to MenACWY recipients. Participants were mostly white British, with more females than males. The authors suggested clonal diversity may have been underestimated. The 56-69-year group was small, and its depth increase did not reach significance, likely because of low power. Conclusions about previously exposed vaccinees are limited, since just 6 or 7 AZD1222 recipients were seropositive for SARS-CoV-2 at baseline.

The CDR3 regions of human TCRbeta chains were analyzed by immunosequencing. The original methods were these. Repertoire TCRs were checked for matches against a reference library of SARS-CoV-2-specific TCRs that had been generated using the MIRA antigen-specificity platform. Breadth was defined as the fraction of unique TCRs that were SARS-CoV-2-associated. Depth was defined as the fraction of total T cells that were SARS-CoV-2-associated. Using the MIRA data, each spike-specific TCR was mapped to the spike region that the TCR reacts to and placed in a CD4 or CD8 class. Log10-transformed breadth and depth values were compared by one-way ANOVA with Sidak's multiple comparisons tests. The source is immuneACCESS, and TCRdb retained only in-frame sequences with V and J called. Part of the clones is not carried over; for the studies checked, unresolved V genes explain less than half of this, and the remainder is unexplained. V, J and clone size are those of that table, while D and trimming were read from the DNA. This sample is represented by approximately 150,000 clones; 94% of them were singletons. Together, the top ten hold 5.1% of the sample.

This clonotype originated in an adult who received the AZD1222 COVID-19 vaccine. Sequenced here: peripheral blood, sampled 28 days after the second AZD1222 dose.

The CDR3 protein sequence reads: CASSLGTSDLNEQFF. The sequence in DNA is TGTGCCAGCAGCTTAGGGACTAGCGACCTCAATGAGCAGTTCTTC. The chain uses TRBV11-3 and TRBJ2-1, with 9 bases in between that match TRBD2. Clipping removes 1 base from V and 6 bases from J, with 4 as the unmatched junction base count. Looking up the germline V gene yields CDR1 SGHNT and CDR2 YENEEA. There are 15 amino acids in the CDR3, from cysteine to phenylalanine inclusive. The kept DNA is CDR3 alone, 45 bases in frame from the first base.